The 32 T cell receptor beta chains given below trace back to one sample, sequenced in a study of CD8+CD57+ T cells in acquired aplastic anemia. CD8+CD57+ cell expansion, shown by flow cytometry, had occurred in the patients selected for sequencing. Profiling of TCR beta VDJ combinations and CDR3 sequences used genomic DNA as template. TCRdb reprocessed the reads with MiXCR, giving one entry per CDR3 protein. The data hold under 350,000 distinct CDR3 sequences, with about three fifths observed a single time. Material for sequencing was sorted CD4+, CD8+, or CD8+CD57+ T cells (not recorded which) from PBMCs. These receptors came from a human donor with aplastic anemia.

This clonotype was counted ten times or more. The chain joins TRBV24-1 to TRBJ2-3, with 13 bases lining up with TRBD2. The trim removed 4 bases at V and 6 bases at J, leaving 9 bases unmatched. Germline CDR1 is KGHDR and CDR2 is SFDVKD. The length of the CDR3 is 17 residues. The DNA of the CDR3 is TGTGCCACCAGTGACCCGGCCGGGACTAGCGGGATGGATACGCAGTATTTT. Protein sequence: CATSDPAGTSGMDTQYF.

The V call is TRBV7-3, the J call TRBJ2-1, with 10 bases aligning to TRBD1. The length of the CDR3 is 15 residues. Germline CDR1 reads SGHTA; CDR2 reads FQGTGA. V gave up 3 bases and J gave up 3 bases; unmatched junction bases: 2. The CDR3 is CASSLGDRGYNEQFF. The CDR3 DNA sequence: TGTGCCAGCAGCTTGGGGGACAGGGGCTACAATGAGCAGTTCTTC.

The chain has TRBV19 and TRBJ2-7, with 8 bases fitting TRBD1. Per the germline V gene, CDR1 is LNHDA and CDR2 is SQIVND (reference sequence). The CDR3 runs 15 residues. V dropped 1 base and J dropped 2; count of bases not matched to a gene: 4. CDR3 in DNA: TGTGCCAGTAGTATAGGCCAGGGGGCAGCCTACGAGCAGTACTTC. Its protein is CASSIGQGAAYEQYF.

The genes are TRBV12-3 or TRBV12-4 and TRBJ2-2; the match to TRBD1 covers 7 bases. Trimming cost V 6 bases and J 6 bases; bases outside gene matches: 10. The CDR3 sequence is 15 residues long. The DNA for the CDR3 is TGTGCCAGCAGACTCTCGACAGGGTGGGCCGGGGAGCTGTTTTTT. Translation: CASRLSTGWAGELFF.

This rearrangement joins TRBV15 to TRBJ2-5; TRBD1 or TRBD2 may be the D gene (5 bases each). Germline V gene data show CDR1 as LNHNV and CDR2 as YYDKDF (reference sequence). V gave up 5 bases and J gave up 2 bases, with 12 bases separating them. The CDR3 is 14 residues long. The CDR3 here is CATSGDGIQETQYF. In DNA form, the CDR3 reads TGTGCCACCAGCGGGGACGGGATACAAGAGACCCAGTACTTC.

J is TRBJ2-5 and V is TRBV20-1; the D gene is possibly TRBD2 (5 bases). Deletions cut 3 bases from V and 5 bases from J, with 22 bases between. CDR3 length equals 16 residues. CDR1 is DFQATT and CDR2 is SNEGSKA in the germline V gene (reference sequence). CDR3 in DNA: TGCAGTGCTAGCTTGAGAGGGCCCAATTTCCTGGAGACCCAGTACTTC. Its protein is CSASLRGPNFLETQYF.

This chain links TRBV2 with TRBJ2-3, with 7 bases lining up with TRBD1. The J call is uncertain, as TRBJ1-5 better fits the DNA end. Germline V gene data show CDR1 as SNHLY and CDR2 as FYNNEI. This CDR3 is 14 amino acids long. In DNA, the CDR3 is TGTGCCAGCGACAGGGCGGGGGACCGCGATACGCAGCATTTT. Its translation: CASDRAGDRDTQHF.

This clonotype was seen repeatedly, ten times or more. The V call is TRBV9, the J call TRBJ2-7, with D possibly being TRBD2 (6 bases). The length of the CDR3 is 14 residues. Trimming removed 0 bases at V and 4 bases at J, with 11 bases between. Germline V gene sequence: CDR1 SGDLS, CDR2 YYNGEE. The CDR3 bases are TGTGCCAGCAGCGTAGCCCCAGGAGGGTACGAGCAGTACTTC. This codes for CASSVAPGGYEQYF.

This clonotype was found many times. The chain combines TRBV7-8 with TRBJ1-1, with 10 bases lining up with TRBD1. The CDR3 runs 15 residues. Unmatched junction bases numbered 4, after V lost 1 base and J lost 5 bases. CDR1 is SGHVS, CDR2 FQNEAQ, per germline. This chain's CDR3 is CASSLGTGGLTEAFF. In DNA form, the CDR3 reads TGTGCCAGCAGCTTAGGGACAGGGGGATTGACTGAAGCTTTCTTT.

The V call is TRBV7-6, the J call TRBJ2-5; maybe TRBD1 (6 bases). V was cut by 3 bases and J by 2 bases, with 10 bases left in between. Per germline, CDR1 SGHVS and CDR2 FNYEAQ. There are 14 residues in the CDR3. The CDR3 here is CASSFTGSQETQYF. In nucleotides, the CDR3 is TGTGCCAGCAGCTTTACAGGGTCACAAGAGACCCAGTACTTC.

In this sample, this clonotype turned up many times. The chain employs TRBV25-1 and TRBJ1-2; 9 nucleotides line up with TRBD1. Per the germline V gene, CDR1 is MGHDK and CDR2 is SYGVNS. J lost 4 bases, V lost 5 bases, and 5 bases had no gene match. This CDR3 is built from 14 residues. The CDR3 here is CASSPTGGGYGYTF. The CDR3 DNA sequence: TGTGCCAGCAGTCCTACAGGGGGCGGCTATGGCTACACCTTC.

This clonotype is a singleton in its sample. The chain employs TRBV30 and TRBJ2-7, with 9 bases aligning to TRBD2. With 0 bases clipped from V and 2 bases from J, the junction kept 17 bases outside the gene matches. The length of the CDR3 is 19 residues. CDR1 and CDR2 from the germline V gene are GTSNPN and SVGIG (reference sequence). DNA for the CDR3: TGTGCCTGGAGTGTATCTCTGGGCGGGAGGGCCTCACTGGCCTACGAGCAGTACTTC. As protein: CAWSVSLGGRASLAYEQYF.

Ten or more counts support this clonotype. The CDR3 here is CASSYGGVETQYF. CDR3 DNA: TGTGCCAGCAGTTACGGAGGGGTGGAGACCCAGTACTTC. The chain is built from TRBV6-1 and TRBJ2-5; possible D gene TRBD2, 6 bases. Trimming removed 5 bases at V and 5 bases at J, with 12 bases between. Germline CDR1 MNHNS, CDR2 SASEGT. The CDR3 runs 13 residues.

This chain uses TRBV20-1 with TRBJ2-1, with 9 bases that match TRBD2. J gave up 4 bases and V 3 bases, and 7 bases lay outside the gene matches. Looked up from germline, CDR1 is DFQATT and CDR2 is SNEGSKA (reference sequence). There are 15 residues in the CDR3. The CDR3 bases are TGCAGTGCTAGGGATAGCGGGAGTGGGTACAATGAGCAGTTCTTC. Translating it yields CSARDSGSGYNEQFF.

The rearrangement joins TRBV7-3 to TRBJ1-3, with D uncertain. Germline assignment: CDR1 SGHTA and CDR2 FQGTGA. V lost 5 bases, J lost 0 bases, and 17 bases lay in between. The CDR3 is 17 amino acids. The CDR3 protein is CASSPDHDGHSGNTIYF. The CDR3 nucleotides are TGTGCCAGCAGCCCCGACCATGACGGCCACTCTGGAAACACCATATATTTT.

This clonotype came up a few times. J is TRBJ2-1 and V is TRBV20-1; tentative D call: TRBD2 (6 bases). This CDR3 contains 15 residues. The V end lost 0 bases, the J end lost 3 bases, and 12 bases lay between the germline ends. Looked up from germline, CDR1 is DFQATT and CDR2 is SNEGSKA (reference sequence). The CDR3 DNA follows: TGCAGTGCTAGAGACGGCGGGGTTAACTACAATGAGCAGTTCTTC. Its translation is CSARDGGVNYNEQFF.

This clonotype was seen only once. V is TRBV5-1 and J is TRBJ2-3; 8 positions match TRBD2. The V gene end was trimmed by 1 base and the J gene end by 3 bases; junction bases not matched to a gene: 4. Germline V gene lookup returns CDR1 SGHRS and CDR2 YFSETQ. The CDR3 covers 15 residues. The CDR3 sequence: CASSLYGRGTDTQYF. For the CDR3, the DNA is TGCGCCAGCAGCTTGTACGGGAGGGGGACAGATACGCAGTATTTT.

The chain uses TRBV11-1 and TRBJ2-5; perhaps TRBD2 as D (6 bases). V was shortened by 5 bases and J by 2 bases, with 12 bases between the two germline ends. Germline CDR1 reads SGHAT; CDR2 reads FQDESV (reference sequence). The CDR3 has 14 residues. The chain's CDR3 is CASSIVAAQETQYF. Here the CDR3 DNA reads TGTGCCAGCAGCATAGTAGCGGCTCAAGAGACCCAGTACTTC.

The V and J genes are TRBV18 and TRBJ2-1; tentative D call: TRBD2 (6 bases). Trimming removed 1 base from V and 10 bases from J, with 17 bases in between. The CDR3 totals 15 residues. Germline CDR1 KGHSH, CDR2 LQKENI. The chain's CDR3 is CASSPRVTRGGEQFF. The CDR3, as DNA: TGTGCCAGCTCACCACGGGTCACGCGGGGAGGAGAGCAGTTCTTC. The full variable domain, its missing parts supplied by reference TRBV18 and TRBJ2-1, is NAGVMQNPRHLVRRRGQEARLRCSPMKGHSHVYWYRQLPEEGLKFMVYLQKENIIDESGMPKERFSAEFPKEGPSILRIQQVVRGDSAAYFCASSPRVTRGGEQFFGPGTRLTVL.

This clonotype appeared a few times. The CDR3 region has the DNA TGTGCCAGCAGTGAGAGCACCGGGGAGCTGTTTTTT. Translating it yields CASSESTGELFF. This chain connects TRBV2 to TRBJ2-2; D gene ambiguous. The CDR3 extends over 12 amino acids. The V gene's germline CDR1 is SNHLY and CDR2 FYNNEI. Trimming took off 3 bases at V and 4 bases at J, with 3 bases between the two ends.

The V call is TRBV20-1, the J call TRBJ2-1; the D gene is possibly TRBD1 (5 bases). Per germline, CDR1 DFQATT and CDR2 SNEGSKA (reference sequence). Trimming removed 5 bases at V and 10 bases at J, with 18 bases between. This CDR3 is 13 amino acids long. The CDR3 DNA is TGCAGTGCTCCACTAATACCTAAGGGGGAGCAGTTCTTC. It yields the protein CSAPLIPKGEQFF.

The rearrangement joins TRBV6-1 to TRBJ1-2, with D possibly being TRBD1 (5 bases). Germline V lookup: CDR1 MNHNS, CDR2 SASEGT. CDR3 length: 14 residues. Trimming took off 0 bases at V and 4 bases at J, with 9 bases between the two ends. The CDR3 spells CASSEAGAVYGYTF. The CDR3 DNA follows: TGTGCCAGCAGTGAAGCTGGGGCAGTCTATGGCTACACCTTC.

V gene TRBV29-1 combines with J gene TRBJ1-1, with no clear D. Germline V gene sequence: CDR1 SQVTM, CDR2 ANQGSEA. This CDR3 is built from 14 residues. V gave up 3 bases and J gave up 4 bases, with 15 bases separating them. CDR3 loop: CSVDSGPSPTEAFF. CDR3 DNA sequence: TGCAGCGTTGATAGTGGCCCCTCGCCCACTGAAGCTTTCTTT.

In nucleotides, the CDR3 is TGTGCCAGCAGCAGAGCCAGCGAGCAGTACTTC. Its protein is CASSRASEQYF. The gene calls are TRBV7-8 and TRBJ2-7; D call uncertain. The V end lost 5 bases, the J end lost 6 bases, and 8 bases lay between the germline ends. CDR1 and CDR2 (germline): SGHVS, FQNEAQ. The CDR3 is made up of 11 amino acids.

This rearrangement joins TRBV12-3 or TRBV12-4 to TRBJ1-1; a possible D gene is TRBD1 (5 bases). V gave up 8 bases and J gave up 5 bases, with 18 bases separating them. This CDR3 region has 14 residues. The CDR3 region is CASGGVGWFTEAFF. The CDR3 nucleotides read TGTGCCAGCGGAGGGGTAGGGTGGTTTACTGAAGCTTTCTTT.

This clonotype showed up many times. The rearrangement joins TRBV3-1 to TRBJ2-7; D is possibly TRBD1 or TRBD2 (6 bases each). Trimming cost V 4 bases and J 4 bases, with 14 bases left between them. The germline V gene encodes CDR1 LGHDT and CDR2 YNNKEL (reference sequence). CDR3 length equals 14 residues. The CDR3 protein is CASSPWGADYEQYF. DNA for the CDR3: TGTGCCAGCAGCCCGTGGGGGGCAGATTACGAGCAGTACTTC.

This clonotype was seen a few times. The junction differs from germline at one of its ends, possibly a read error. The chain links TRBV11-2 to TRBJ2-5; the match to TRBD1 covers 9 bases. CDR1 is SGHAT and CDR2 is FQNNGV in the germline V gene. This CDR3 is built from 17 residues. The CDR3 sequence: CVSSLLGGQGRRGTQYF. For the CDR3, the DNA is TGTGTCAGCAGCTTACTGGGCGGACAGGGGAGAAGGGGGACCCAGTACTTC. The full variable domain, completed using reference TRBV11-2 and TRBJ2-5, is EAGVAQSPRYKIIEKRQSVAFWCNPISGHATLYWYQQILGQGPKLLIQFQNNGVVDDSQLPKDRFSAERLKGVDSTLKIQPAKLEDSAVYLCVSSLLGGQGRRGTQYFGPGTRLLVL.

The chain uses TRBV5-5 and TRBJ2-1; a weak D match, TRBD2 (5 bases). Deletions cut 0 bases from V and 9 bases from J, with 10 bases between. This CDR3 contains 13 residues. Germline V gene data show CDR1 as SGHKS and CDR2 as YYEKEE (reference sequence). CDR3 amino acids: CASSLGPGGEQFF. CDR3 sequence (DNA): TGTGCCAGCAGCTTGGGGCCCGGAGGTGAGCAGTTCTTC. The full variable domain, with the rest looked up from reference TRBV5-5 and TRBJ2-1, is DAGVTQSPTHLIKTRGQQVTLRCSPISGHKSVSWYQQVLGQGPQFIFQYYEKEERGRGNFPDRFSARQFPNYSSELNVNALLLGDSALYLCASSLGPGGEQFFGPGTRLTVL.

Concerning this clonotype: Since a much larger clone is just one base distant, this may be a read error. The rearrangement links TRBV25-1 to TRBJ2-6, with D tentatively TRBD1 (5 bases). The CDR3 is 14 amino acids. From germline, CDR1 is MGHDK and CDR2 SYGVNS. This CDR3 is CASSPLSGAIVLTF. The CDR3 DNA sequence: TGTGCCAGCTCACCACTTAGTGGGGCCATCGTCCTGACTTTC.

V usage is TRBV11-3 and J usage is TRBJ2-7; 8 bases map to TRBD2. The germline V gene has CDR1 SGHNT and CDR2 YENEEA. The CDR3 length is 14 residues. The J segment lost 7 bases and the V segment lost 5 bases, leaving 10 bases of the junction unmatched. The chain's CDR3 is CASSPGTTGGEQYF. The CDR3, as DNA: TGTGCCAGCAGCCCCGGGACCACGGGAGGGGAGCAGTACTTC.

The chain employs TRBV7-2 and TRBJ2-3; 8 bases align to TRBD2. The CDR3 sequence is 11 residues long. V shed 8 bases and J 10 bases; nucleotides not matched to a gene: 5. Germline lookup yields CDR1 SGHTA and CDR2 FQGNSA. CDR3 amino acids: CASSRGGAQYF. The DNA for the CDR3 is TGTGCCAGCTCCCGGGGGGGTGCGCAGTATTTT.

CDR3 amino acids: CASSDGGAPDTQYF. CDR3 coding DNA: TGTGCCAGCAGTGATGGCGGGGCGCCGGATACGCAGTATTTT. The chain recombines TRBV2 with TRBJ2-3, with TRBD2 as a possible D gene (6 bases). Germline CDR1 SNHLY, CDR2 FYNNEI. V dropped 3 bases and J dropped 6 bases, with 13 bases sitting between them. The CDR3 is 14 residues long.